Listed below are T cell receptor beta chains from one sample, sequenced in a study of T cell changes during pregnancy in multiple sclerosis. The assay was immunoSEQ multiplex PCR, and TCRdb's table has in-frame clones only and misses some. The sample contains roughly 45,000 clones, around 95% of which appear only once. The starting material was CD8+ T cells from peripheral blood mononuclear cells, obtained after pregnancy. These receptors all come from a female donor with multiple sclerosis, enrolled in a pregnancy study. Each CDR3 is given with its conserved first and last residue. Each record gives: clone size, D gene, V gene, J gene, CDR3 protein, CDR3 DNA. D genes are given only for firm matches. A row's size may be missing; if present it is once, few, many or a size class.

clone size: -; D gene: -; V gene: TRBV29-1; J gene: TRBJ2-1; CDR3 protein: CSVEGRSGRNNEQFF; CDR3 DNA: TGCAGCGTTGAAGGCCGGTCCGGGAGAAACAATGAGCAGTTCTTC
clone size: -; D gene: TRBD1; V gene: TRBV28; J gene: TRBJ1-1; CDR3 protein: CASSWDSGNTEAFF; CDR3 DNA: TGTGCCAGCAGCTGGGACAGCGGGAACACTGAAGCTTTCTTT
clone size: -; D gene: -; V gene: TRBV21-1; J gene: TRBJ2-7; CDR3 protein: CASSRPRTLSSYEQYF; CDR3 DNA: TGTGCCAGCAGCAGACCTCGGACACTAAGCTCCTACGAGCAGTACTTC
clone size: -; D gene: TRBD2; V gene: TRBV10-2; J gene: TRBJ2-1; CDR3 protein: CASSGRTSGTSYNEQFF; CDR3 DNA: TGCGCCAGCAGTGGACGGACTAGCGGGACTTCCTACAATGAGCAGTTCTTC
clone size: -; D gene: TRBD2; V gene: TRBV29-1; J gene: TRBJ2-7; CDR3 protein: CSAVGGAPYEQYF; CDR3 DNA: TGCAGCGCCGTGGGAGGGGCACCCTACGAGCAGTACTTC
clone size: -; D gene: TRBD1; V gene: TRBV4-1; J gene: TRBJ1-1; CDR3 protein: CASSQRLDRVEAFF; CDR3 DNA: TGCGCCAGCAGCCAACGACTCGACAGGGTGGAAGCTTTCTTT
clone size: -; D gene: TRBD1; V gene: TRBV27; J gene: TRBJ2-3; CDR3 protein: CASSIQGATVTDTQYF; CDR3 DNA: TGTGCCAGCAGTATACAGGGGGCGACGGTCACAGATACGCAGTATTTT
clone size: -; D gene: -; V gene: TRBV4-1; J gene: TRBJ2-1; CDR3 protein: CASSGALSLLGEQFF; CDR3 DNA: TGCGCCAGCAGCGGGGCACTCTCCCTCTTGGGTGAGCAGTTCTTC
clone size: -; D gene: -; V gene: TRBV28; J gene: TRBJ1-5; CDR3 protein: CASSVLDGTLISNQPQHF; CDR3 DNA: TGTGCCAGCAGTGTTCTGGACGGGACATTAATTAGCAATCAGCCCCAGCATTTT
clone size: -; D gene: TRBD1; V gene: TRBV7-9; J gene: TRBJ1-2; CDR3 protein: CASSPKGQGAGGYTF; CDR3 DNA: TGTGCCAGCAGCCCGAAGGGACAGGGGGCCGGGGGCTACACCTTC
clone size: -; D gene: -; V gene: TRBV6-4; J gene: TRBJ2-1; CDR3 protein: CASSDSTNGGNEQFF; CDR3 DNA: TGTGCCAGCAGTGACTCGACCAACGGGGGCAATGAGCAGTTCTTC
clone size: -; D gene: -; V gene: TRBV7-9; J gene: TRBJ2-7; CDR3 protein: CASSSGNEQYF; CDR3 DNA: TGTGCCAGCAGCTCAGGGAACGAGCAGTACTTC
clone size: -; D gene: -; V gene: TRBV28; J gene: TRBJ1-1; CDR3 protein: CASSPPRWRQTEAFF; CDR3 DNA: TGTGCCAGCAGTCCCCCGCGATGGAGGCAGACTGAAGCTTTCTTT
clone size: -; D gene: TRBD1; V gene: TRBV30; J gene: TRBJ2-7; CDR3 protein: CAWSFGTGSYEQYF; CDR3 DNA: TGTGCCTGGAGTTTCGGGACAGGTAGCTACGAGCAGTACTTC
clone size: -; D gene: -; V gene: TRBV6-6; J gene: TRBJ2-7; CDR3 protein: CASSSTGIYEQYF; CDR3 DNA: TGTGCCAGCAGTTCTACAGGGATCTACGAGCAGTACTTC
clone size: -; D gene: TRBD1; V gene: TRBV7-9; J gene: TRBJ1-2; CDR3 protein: CASSLRTGGIYGYTF; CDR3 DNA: TGTGCCAGCAGCTTGAGGACAGGGGGTATCTATGGCTACACCTTC
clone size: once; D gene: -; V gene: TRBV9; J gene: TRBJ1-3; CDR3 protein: CASRGSATGDSGNTIYF; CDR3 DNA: TGTGCCAGCAGGGGTTCTGCGACAGGCGACTCTGGAAACACCATATATTTT
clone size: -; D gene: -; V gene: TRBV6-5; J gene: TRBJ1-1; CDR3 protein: CASEMTGGLNTEAFF; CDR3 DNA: TGTGCCAGCGAGATGACAGGAGGCCTCAACACTGAAGCTTTCTTT
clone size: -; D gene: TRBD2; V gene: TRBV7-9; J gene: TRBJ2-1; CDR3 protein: CASSSSGRSYEQFF; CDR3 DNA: TGTGCCAGCAGCTCTAGCGGGAGGAGCTATGAGCAGTTCTTC
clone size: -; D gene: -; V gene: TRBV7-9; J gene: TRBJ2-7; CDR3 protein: CASSLARLRGSYEQYF; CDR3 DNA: TGTGCCAGCAGCTTAGCGCGTCTCAGGGGCTCCTACGAGCAGTACTTC
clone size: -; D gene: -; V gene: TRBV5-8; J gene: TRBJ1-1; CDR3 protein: CASRTWGNTEAFF; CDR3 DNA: TGTGCCAGTAGGACTTGGGGGAACACTGAAGCTTTCTTT
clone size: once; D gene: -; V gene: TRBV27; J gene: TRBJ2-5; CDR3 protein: CASSPGGTEAKETQYF; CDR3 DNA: TGTGCCAGCTCCCCGGGCGGGACAGAGGCTAAAGAGACCCAGTACTTC
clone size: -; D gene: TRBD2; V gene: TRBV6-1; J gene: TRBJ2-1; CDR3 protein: CASSEDDGRANEQFF; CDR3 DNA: TGTGCCAGCAGTGAAGATGACGGGAGGGCCAATGAGCAGTTCTTC
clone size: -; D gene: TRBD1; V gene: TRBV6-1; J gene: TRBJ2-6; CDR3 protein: CASSDWTGNPSGANVLTF; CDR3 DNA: TGTGCCAGCAGTGACTGGACAGGGAACCCCTCTGGGGCCAACGTCCTGACTTTC
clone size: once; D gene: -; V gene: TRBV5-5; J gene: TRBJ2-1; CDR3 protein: CASSLGMDSPLYNEQFF; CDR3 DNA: TGTGCCAGCAGCTTGGGTATGGACAGCCCATTGTACAATGAGCAGTTCTTC
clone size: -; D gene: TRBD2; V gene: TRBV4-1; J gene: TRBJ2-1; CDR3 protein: CASSQVSGRAGNEQFF; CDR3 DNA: TGCGCCAGCAGCCAAGTTAGCGGGAGGGCGGGCAATGAGCAGTTCTTC
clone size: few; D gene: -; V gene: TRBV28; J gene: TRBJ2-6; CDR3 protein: CASTPPGMGANVLTF; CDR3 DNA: TGTGCCAGCACCCCACCGGGGATGGGGGCCAACGTCCTGACTTTC
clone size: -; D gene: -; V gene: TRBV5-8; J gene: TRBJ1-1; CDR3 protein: CASSLRGNTEAFF; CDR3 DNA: TGTGCCAGCAGCTTGAGGGGGAACACTGAAGCTTTCTTT
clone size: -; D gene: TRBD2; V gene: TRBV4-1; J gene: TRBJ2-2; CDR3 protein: CASSQGLAMSGELFF; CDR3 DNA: TGCGCCAGCAGCCAAGGACTAGCAATGTCCGGGGAGCTGTTTTTT
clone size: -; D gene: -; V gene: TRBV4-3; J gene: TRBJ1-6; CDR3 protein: CASSPRDFGNSPLHF; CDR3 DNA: TGCGCCAGCAGCCCCAGGGATTTTGGAAATTCACCCCTCCACTTT
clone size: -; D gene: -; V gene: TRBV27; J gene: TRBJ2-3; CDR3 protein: CASSLSSGSFLVGTVTDTQYF; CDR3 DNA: TGTGCCAGCAGTTTATCATCGGGGTCGTTTCTAGTCGGAACTGTAACAGATACGCAGTATTTT
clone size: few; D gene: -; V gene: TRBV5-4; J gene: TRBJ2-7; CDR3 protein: CASSLGPGAGEQYF; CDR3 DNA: TGTGCCAGCAGCTTGGGCCCAGGGGCGGGCGAGCAGTACTTC
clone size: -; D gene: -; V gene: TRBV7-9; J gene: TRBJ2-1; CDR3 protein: CASRGLNYNEQFF; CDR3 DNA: TGTGCCAGCAGAGGACTGAACTACAATGAGCAGTTCTTC
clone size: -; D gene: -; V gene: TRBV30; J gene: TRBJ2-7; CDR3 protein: CAWTHSALGPYEQYF; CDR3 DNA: TGTGCCTGGACCCACTCTGCCCTGGGGCCCTACGAGCAGTACTTC
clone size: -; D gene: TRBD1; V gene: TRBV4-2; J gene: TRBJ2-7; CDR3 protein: CASSQTETGSYEQYF; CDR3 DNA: TGTGCCAGCAGCCAAACAGAGACAGGGAGCTACGAGCAGTACTTC
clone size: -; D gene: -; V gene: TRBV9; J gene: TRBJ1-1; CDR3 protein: CASSVGANTEAFF; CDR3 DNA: TGTGCCAGCAGCGTAGGGGCGAACACTGAAGCTTTCTTT
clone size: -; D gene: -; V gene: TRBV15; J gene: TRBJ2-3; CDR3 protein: CATSREGGLEQYF; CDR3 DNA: TGTGCCACCAGCAGAGAGGGGGGGCTCGAGCAGTATTTT
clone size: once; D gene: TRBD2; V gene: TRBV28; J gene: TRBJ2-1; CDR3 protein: CASSQSLAGGGYEQFF; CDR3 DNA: TGTGCCAGCAGTCAGAGCCTAGCGGGAGGGGGATATGAGCAGTTCTTC
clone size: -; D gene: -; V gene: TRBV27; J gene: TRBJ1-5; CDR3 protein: CASSARRSSNQPQHF; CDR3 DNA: TGTGCCAGCAGTGCCCGCCGGTCTAGCAATCAGCCCCAGCATTTT
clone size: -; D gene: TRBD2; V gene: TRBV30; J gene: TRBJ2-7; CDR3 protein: CAWSPLVPARESYEQYF; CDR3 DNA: TGTGCCTGGAGCCCTCTGGTCCCCGCGCGGGAGTCCTACGAGCAGTACTTC
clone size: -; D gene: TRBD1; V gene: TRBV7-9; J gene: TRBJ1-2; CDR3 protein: CASSLRDRVRDGYTF; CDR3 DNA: TGTGCCAGCAGCTTAAGGGACAGGGTACGGGATGGCTACACCTTC
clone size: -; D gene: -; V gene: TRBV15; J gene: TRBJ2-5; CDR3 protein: CATSRDRGLGETQYF; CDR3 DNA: TGTGCCACCAGCAGAGATCGTGGACTGGGGGAGACCCAGTACTTC
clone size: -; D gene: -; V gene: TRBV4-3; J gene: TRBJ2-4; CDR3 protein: CASSHSLAGMGKNIQYF; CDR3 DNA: TGCGCCAGCAGCCATTCTTTAGCCGGGATGGGGAAAAACATTCAGTACTTC
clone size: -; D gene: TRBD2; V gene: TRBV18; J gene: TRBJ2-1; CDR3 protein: CASSPLGAGADEQFF; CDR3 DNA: TGTGCCAGCTCACCACTCGGCGCGGGAGCCGATGAGCAGTTCTTC
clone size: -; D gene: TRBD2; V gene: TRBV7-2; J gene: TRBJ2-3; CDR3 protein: CASSSPTSGYADTQYF; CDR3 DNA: TGTGCCAGCAGCTCCCCGACTAGCGGGTACGCAGATACGCAGTATTTT
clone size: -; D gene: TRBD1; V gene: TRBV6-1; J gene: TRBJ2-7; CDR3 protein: CASSELKGGQGRYEEQYF; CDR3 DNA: TGTGCCAGCAGTGAGCTCAAGGGGGGACAGGGGAGATATGAGGAGCAGTACTTC
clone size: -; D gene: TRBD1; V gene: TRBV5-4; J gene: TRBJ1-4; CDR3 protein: CASSGGTGGQSNEKLFF; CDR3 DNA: TGTGCCAGCAGCGGCGGGACAGGGGGCCAGTCTAATGAAAAACTGTTTTTT
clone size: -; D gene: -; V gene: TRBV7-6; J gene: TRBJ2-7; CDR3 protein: CASSYTGGGPSYEQYF; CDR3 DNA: TGTGCCAGCAGCTATACAGGGGGGGGGCCTTCCTACGAGCAGTACTTC
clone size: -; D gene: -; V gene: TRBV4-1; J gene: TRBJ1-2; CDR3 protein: CASSRGTNYGYTF; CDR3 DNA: TGCGCCAGCAGCCGCGGGACTAACTATGGCTACACCTTC
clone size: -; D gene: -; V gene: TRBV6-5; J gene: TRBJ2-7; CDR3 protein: CASSYSKDSPYEQYF; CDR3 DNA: TGTGCCAGCAGTTACTCGAAAGACTCTCCCTACGAGCAGTACTTC
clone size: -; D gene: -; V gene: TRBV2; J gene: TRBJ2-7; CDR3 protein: CASTGKRDEQYF; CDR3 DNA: TGTGCCAGCACCGGGAAGAGGGACGAGCAGTACTTC
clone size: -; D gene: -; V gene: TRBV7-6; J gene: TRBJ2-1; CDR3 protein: CASSLGGYSANEQFF; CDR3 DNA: TGTGCCAGCAGCTTAGGGGGCTACAGCGCAAATGAGCAGTTCTTC
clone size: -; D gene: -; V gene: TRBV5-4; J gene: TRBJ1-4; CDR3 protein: CASSPDSNEKLFF; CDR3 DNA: TGTGCCAGCAGCCCCGACAGCAATGAAAAACTGTTTTTT
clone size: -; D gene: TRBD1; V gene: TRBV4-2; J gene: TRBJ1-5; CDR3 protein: CASSPGQGGQPQHF; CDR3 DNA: TGTGCCAGCAGCCCAGGACAGGGGGGGCAGCCCCAGCATTTT
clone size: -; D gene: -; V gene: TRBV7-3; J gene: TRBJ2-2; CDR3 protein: CASSLSGSGELFF; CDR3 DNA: TGTGCCAGCAGCTTATCAGGTTCCGGGGAGCTGTTTTTT
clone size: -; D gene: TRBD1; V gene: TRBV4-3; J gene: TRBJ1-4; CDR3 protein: CASSQGQGNEKLFF; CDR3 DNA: TGCGCCAGCAGCCAAGGACAGGGTAATGAAAAACTGTTTTTT